A single TCR beta chain is shown here with its context. The antigen remains undetermined. Assay used: immunoSEQ multiplex PCR; TCRdb lists only in-frame clones, some missing. The sample records roughly 62,000 clones, around 75% being singletons. The data stem from a study of T cell responses to AZD1222 COVID-19 vaccine. Study results and caveats: In the spike-specific TCR repertoire, nearly half reportedly target unmutated variant regions. Donors, mostly white British, included more females; clonal diversity was possibly underestimated. All repertoire sampling was performed exclusively after the peak T cell response. Spike-specific TCR breadth and depth were elevated following two AZD1222 doses.

Trimming shortened V by 5 bases and J by 4 bases, and 12 bases separated the two germline ends. This CDR3 spans 13 amino acids. Germline V gives CDR1 SGHDT, CDR2 YYEEEE. The chain carries TRBV5-6 and TRBJ1-1, with D maybe TRBD1 (5 bases). The sample consisted of peripheral blood, taken on day 0 of AZD1222 vaccination. The sequence was collected from an adult in good health. The CDR3 loop reads CASRPQGGTEAFF. The DNA of the CDR3 is TGTGCCAGCAGACCTCAGGGTGGCACTGAAGCTTTCTTT. The complete variable domain, with remaining parts taken from reference TRBV5-6 and TRBJ1-1, reads DAGVTQSPTHLIKTRGQQVTLRCSPKSGHDTVSWYQQALGQGPQFIFQYYEEEERQRGNFPDRFSGHQFPNYSSELNVNALLLGDSALYLCASRPQGGTEAFFGQGTRLTVV.